This T cell receptor (beta chain) was identified during a study of blood T cell repertoires in COVID-19. The assay was immunoSEQ multiplex PCR, and TCRdb's table has in-frame clones only and misses some. The table has about 230,000 clones, under 85% seen once. In Seattle, patients joined the study during active infection and were tracked longitudinally. The CDR3 is 17 residues long. V lost 3 bases, J lost 1 base, and 9 bases stayed unmatched. Germline CDR1 is KGHSH and CDR2 is LQKENI. Sequences were obtained from peripheral blood. This receptor was taken from a woman in her twenties or thirties with COVID-19, enrolled during active disease. This chain uses TRBV18 with TRBJ2-3, with TRBD1 matching over 8 bases. The CDR3 DNA follows: TGTGCCAGCTCACCCCGTGGACAGGGTGCCGGCACAGATACGCAGTATTTT. Its translation: CASSPRGQGAGTDTQYF.